The rows below give T cell receptor beta chains drawn from one sample of a study of long-term antiretroviral therapy in people with HIV. TCRdb's table, derived via immunoSEQ multiplex PCR, lists solely in-frame clones and lacks some. Here the sample spans 16,000 or so clones, around 83% being singletons. The input for sequencing was unsorted PBMCs, taken 0.5 years after starting antiretroviral therapy. The receptors come from a woman between 40 and 50 years old with HIV. Each CDR3 is given with its conserved first and last residue. Each record gives: clone size, V gene, J gene, D gene, CDR3 protein, CDR3 DNA. The D gene is left open where the match is weak. Part of the rows lack a size; the others show once, few, many or a class for expanded clones.

size: NA
V: TRBV4-2
J: TRBJ2-7
D: NA
CDR3: CASSQSRAETYEQYF
DNA: TGTGCCAGCAGCCAATCGCGCGCAGAGACCTACGAGCAGTACTTC

size: NA
V: TRBV19
J: TRBJ1-4
D: NA
CDR3: CAVRSIGTNEKLFF
DNA: TGTGCAGTACGATCTATAGGGACTAATGAAAAACTGTTTTTT

size: once
V: TRBV7-2
J: TRBJ2-1
D: NA
CDR3: CASSRKAGDEQFF
DNA: TGTGCCAGCAGCCGCAAGGCCGGGGATGAGCAGTTCTTC

size: NA
V: TRBV10-3
J: TRBJ1-5
D: TRBD1
CDR3: CAISDGTGYQPQHF
DNA: TGTGCCATCAGTGACGGGACAGGGTACCAGCCCCAGCATTTT

size: NA
V: TRBV7-9
J: TRBJ2-7
D: NA
CDR3: CASSTNQGVDEQYF
DNA: TGTGCCAGCAGCACCAACCAGGGTGTGGACGAGCAGTACTTC

size: few
V: TRBV29-1
J: TRBJ1-2
D: NA
CDR3: CSVGVQKPEFYGYTF
DNA: TGCAGCGTTGGGGTCCAGAAGCCGGAGTTCTATGGCTACACCTTC

size: NA
V: TRBV5-5
J: TRBJ1-5
D: NA
CDR3: CASSLDTPQGNQPQHF
DNA: TGTGCCAGCAGCTTGGACACCCCCCAGGGAAATCAGCCCCAGCATTTT

size: once
V: TRBV7-9
J: TRBJ2-1
D: NA
CDR3: CASSLEVVREQFF
DNA: TGTGCCAGCAGCTTAGAAGTTGTTCGCGAGCAGTTCTTC

size: NA
V: TRBV28
J: TRBJ1-2
D: NA
CDR3: CASSFGRGAIYGYTF
DNA: TGTGCCAGCAGTTTCGGACGGGGGGCCATCTATGGCTACACCTTC

size: NA
V: TRBV28
J: TRBJ2-1
D: NA
CDR3: CASSQDSHNEQFF
DNA: TGTGCCAGCAGTCAGGACTCCCACAATGAGCAGTTCTTC

size: NA
V: TRBV21-1
J: TRBJ1-5
D: NA
CDR3: CASSKGEWGRKSNQPQHF
DNA: TGTGCCAGCAGCAAAGGGGAGTGGGGAAGGAAGAGCAATCAGCCCCAGCATTTT

size: once
V: TRBV7-2
J: TRBJ1-2
D: NA
CDR3: CASSLALLPGANYGYTF
DNA: TGTGCCAGCAGCTTAGCGCTTCTTCCAGGGGCTAACTATGGCTACACCTTC

size: NA
V: TRBV5-1
J: TRBJ2-2
D: NA
CDR3: CASSLGRSIINTGELFF
DNA: TGCGCCAGCAGCTTAGGTAGATCCATCATCAACACCGGGGAGCTGTTTTTT

size: NA
V: TRBV6-6
J: TRBJ1-6
D: NA
CDR3: CASSYLDSGDNSPLHF
DNA: TGTGCCAGCAGTTACCTTGACTCAGGGGATAATTCACCCCTCCACTTT

size: NA
V: TRBV7-8
J: TRBJ2-2
D: TRBD2
CDR3: CASSLVKREGTGELFF
DNA: TGTGCCAGCAGCTTAGTCAAGAGGGAGGGCACCGGGGAGCTGTTTTTT

size: NA
V: TRBV4-1
J: TRBJ1-1
D: NA
CDR3: CASVGRGGTEAFF
DNA: TGCGCCAGCGTAGGACGAGGGGGAACTGAAGCTTTCTTT

size: NA
V: TRBV5-6
J: TRBJ2-7
D: NA
CDR3: CASSFGSFYEQYF
DNA: TGTGCCAGCAGCTTCGGAAGCTTCTACGAGCAGTACTTC

size: once
V: TRBV25-1
J: TRBJ1-3
D: NA
CDR3: CASSERGSGNTIYF
DNA: TGTGCCAGCAGTGAGAGGGGGTCTGGAAACACCATATATTTT

size: few
V: TRBV13
J: TRBJ2-2
D: NA
CDR3: CASRRSAGNTGELFF
DNA: TGTGCCAGCAGACGTAGCGCGGGGAACACCGGGGAGCTGTTTTTT

size: NA
V: TRBV10-3
J: TRBJ2-7
D: TRBD2
CDR3: CAISERGLPAQYF
DNA: TGTGCCATCAGTGAGAGGGGACTACCTGCGCAGTACTTC

size: once
V: TRBV27
J: TRBJ2-7
D: TRBD2
CDR3: CASASQLAGGLNEQYF
DNA: TGTGCCAGCGCATCGCAGTTAGCGGGAGGGTTGAACGAGCAGTACTTC

size: NA
V: TRBV9
J: TRBJ2-3
D: NA
CDR3: CASSVGVAESTDTQYF
DNA: TGTGCCAGCAGCGTAGGGGTAGCGGAGAGCACAGATACGCAGTATTTT

size: NA
V: TRBV10-3
J: TRBJ1-2
D: NA
CDR3: CAISGRVNYGYTF
DNA: TGTGCCATCAGTGGAAGAGTTAACTATGGCTACACCTTC

size: NA
V: TRBV11-3
J: TRBJ2-7
D: NA
CDR3: CASSLGGPEQYF
DNA: TGTGCCAGCAGCTTAGGGGGTCCAGAGCAGTACTTC

size: NA
V: TRBV7-2
J: TRBJ2-7
D: NA
CDR3: CASSLGVTYEQYF
DNA: TGTGCCAGCAGCTTGGGTGTAACCTACGAGCAGTACTTC

size: NA
V: TRBV19
J: TRBJ1-1
D: TRBD1
CDR3: CASRLTGVESEAFF
DNA: TGTGCCAGTAGACTTACAGGGGTGGAATCTGAAGCTTTCTTT

size: NA
V: TRBV27
J: TRBJ1-2
D: TRBD1
CDR3: CASSPRTGATYGYTF
DNA: TGTGCCAGCAGTCCCCGGACAGGGGCGACCTATGGCTACACCTTC

size: NA
V: TRBV28
J: TRBJ1-1
D: TRBD1
CDR3: CASSFLGQGGTEAFF
DNA: TGTGCCAGCAGTTTTTTAGGACAGGGCGGCACTGAAGCTTTCTTT

size: few
V: TRBV28
J: TRBJ2-2
D: NA
CDR3: CASSRRGTGELFF
DNA: TGTGCCAGCAGTCGCAGGGGCACCGGGGAGCTGTTTTTT

size: few
V: TRBV5-1
J: TRBJ2-3
D: NA
CDR3: CASSVQGGGTDTQYF
DNA: TGCGCCAGCAGCGTACAGGGCGGTGGCACAGATACGCAGTATTTT

size: NA
V: TRBV28
J: TRBJ2-5
D: TRBD1
CDR3: CASRTGTGGQETQYF
DNA: TGTGCCAGCAGAACCGGGACAGGGGGCCAAGAGACCCAGTACTTC

size: NA
V: TRBV10-3
J: TRBJ2-7
D: TRBD1
CDR3: CAISVSGDRGVRGEQYF
DNA: TGTGCCATCAGTGTCTCCGGGGACAGGGGGGTCCGGGGCGAGCAGTACTTC

size: NA
V: TRBV5-1
J: TRBJ2-7
D: NA
CDR3: CASSLLPDTGPSYEQYF
DNA: TGCGCCAGCAGCCTACTCCCGGATACAGGGCCATCCTACGAGCAGTACTTC

size: NA
V: TRBV5-1
J: TRBJ2-2
D: NA
CDR3: CASRGNTGELFF
DNA: TGCGCCAGCAGAGGGAACACCGGGGAGCTGTTTTTT

size: once
V: TRBV10-3
J: TRBJ2-7
D: TRBD1
CDR3: CATRTGTYEQYF
DNA: TGTGCCACCCGGACAGGGACCTACGAGCAGTACTTC

size: NA
V: TRBV11-2
J: TRBJ1-1
D: NA
CDR3: CASSPRGAEAFF
DNA: TGTGCCAGCAGCCCCCGGGGAGCTGAAGCTTTCTTT

size: few
V: TRBV7-9
J: TRBJ1-2
D: NA
CDR3: CASSSSPSGYTF
DNA: TGTGCCAGCAGCTCTAGTCCGTCCGGCTACACCTTC

size: NA
V: TRBV2
J: TRBJ2-7
D: NA
CDR3: CATFSGTLGPYEQYF
DNA: TGTGCCACCTTCTCCGGGACTTTGGGCCCCTACGAGCAGTACTTC

size: NA
V: TRBV5-6
J: TRBJ2-1
D: TRBD1
CDR3: CASSFIGQGDNEQFF
DNA: TGTGCCAGCAGCTTTATAGGACAGGGGGACAATGAGCAGTTCTTC